The T cell receptor (beta chain) under discussion was sequenced for a study of CD8+CD57+ T cells in acquired aplastic anemia. Study background: Average DNA yield from sorted CD4+ and CD8+ cells was about 3 ug.

The CDR3 spans 15 residues. In germline, CDR1 is SGHVS, CDR2 FNYEAQ. Template material for TCR beta VDJ and CDR3 profiling consisted of genomic DNA. TCRdb processed the reads anew with MiXCR; each CDR3 protein has one entry. Among 350,000 to 450,000 distinct CDR3 sequences listed, approximately 70% were seen once. Concerning this clonotype itself: The junction departs from germline at one end; a sequencing error may be responsible.

The rearrangement uses TRBV7-6 and TRBJ1-3; D remains ambiguous. The sequence derives from a human donor in good health, serving as a control. The sample consisted of sorted CD4+, CD8+, or CD8+CD57+ T cells (not recorded which) from PBMCs. The CDR3 DNA is TGTGCCAGCAGCGTAGGCGCGGAGTTTGGAACCACCATATATTTT. Translating it yields CASSVGAEFGTTIYF.